The rows below give T cell receptor beta chains drawn from one sample of a study of shared clonotypes between healthy human individuals. Data came from immunoSEQ multiplex PCR; TCRdb stores just in-frame clones and leaves some out. This sample yields about 2.4 million clones, of which approximately 92% are seen a single time; over 0.12% belongs to the top ten. Sequencing was done on a sample of naive CD4+ T cells sorted from blood. The receptor source for this set is a young man in good health. CDR3s include the opening cysteine and the closing phenylalanine or tryptophan. D genes are given only for firm matches. For some rows the clone size is stated as once, few or many, or as a class when expanded; others skip it.

d_call,j_call,clone_size,v_call,cdr3_aa,cdr3_nt
-,TRBJ1-6,-,TRBV11-2,CASSEQGPNSPLHF,TGTGCCAGCAGCGAACAGGGACCTAATTCACCCCTCCACTTT
TRBD1,TRBJ2-7,-,TRBV30,CACLRDRYHEQYF,TGTGCCTGTCTTAGGGACAGGTACCACGAGCAGTACTTC
-,TRBJ2-3,-,TRBV7-3,CASSPRPGLSTDTQYF,TGTGCCAGCAGCCCTAGACCAGGACTTAGCACAGATACGCAGTATTTT
-,TRBJ1-4,-,TRBV5-8,CASSLWGRSLANEKLFF,TGTGCCAGCAGCTTGTGGGGACGGAGTTTAGCTAATGAAAAACTGTTTTTT
TRBD2,TRBJ2-3,-,TRBV18,CASSPMASGSTDTQYF,TGTGCCAGCTCACCAATGGCTAGCGGAAGCACAGATACGCAGTATTTT
-,TRBJ1-3,-,TRBV6-6,CASSYGLSGNTIYF,TGTGCCAGCAGTTACGGGCTGTCTGGAAACACCATATATTTT
TRBD2,TRBJ2-3,-,TRBV7-2,CASSLEVSGGLVDTQYF,TGTGCCAGCAGCTTAGAGGTTAGCGGGGGGCTCGTTGATACGCAGTATTTT
-,TRBJ2-5,-,TRBV5-5,CASSLDLGRLQETQYF,TGTGCCAGCAGCTTGGATTTGGGCCGGCTTCAAGAGACCCAGTACTTC
-,TRBJ2-7,-,TRBV5-6,CASSVGGSYEQYF,TGTGCCAGCAGCGTAGGTGGGTCCTACGAGCAGTACTTC
-,TRBJ2-1,once,TRBV10-3,CAIKMGNNEQFF,TGTGCCATCAAGATGGGAAACAATGAGCAGTTCTTC
TRBD2,TRBJ2-5,-,TRBV11-2,CASSSGTSGRRGQETQYF,TGTGCCAGCAGCTCCGGGACTAGCGGGAGAAGGGGCCAAGAGACCCAGTACTTC
-,TRBJ1-1,-,TRBV10-3,CAITADSLNTEAFF,TGTGCCATCACAGCTGACAGCTTGAACACTGAAGCTTTCTTT
TRBD2,TRBJ2-7,-,TRBV5-1,CASSLDLLAGAEQYF,TGCGCCAGCAGCTTGGATCTTCTAGCGGGAGCCGAGCAGTACTTC
TRBD1,TRBJ2-7,-,TRBV19,CASREPGGSNEQYF,TGTGCCTCACGAGAGCCAGGGGGCTCCAACGAGCAGTACTTC
TRBD2,TRBJ2-1,-,TRBV14,CASSPYTSGGLYNEQFF,TGTGCCAGCAGCCCCTATACTAGCGGGGGACTGTACAATGAGCAGTTCTTC
TRBD1,TRBJ1-4,-,TRBV19,CASRTGTAADRKLFF,TGTGCCAGCAGGACCGGGACAGCCGCCGACAGAAAACTGTTTTTT
TRBD1,TRBJ1-1,-,TRBV25-1,CASSQGANTEAFF,TGTGCCAGCAGCCAGGGGGCGAACACTGAAGCTTTCTTT
-,TRBJ2-1,-,TRBV18,CASSPSSWEQFF,TGTGCCAGCTCACCTTCCTCCTGGGAGCAGTTCTTC
TRBD2,TRBJ2-3,-,TRBV7-2,CASSLALLAGGDTQYF,TGTGCCAGCAGCTTAGCGTTACTAGCGGGAGGAGATACGCAGTATTTT
TRBD2,TRBJ2-3,-,TRBV14,CASSPLLLAGGTDTQYF,TGTGCCAGCAGCCCCCTCCTCCTAGCGGGGGGCACAGATACGCAGTATTTT
TRBD1,TRBJ2-7,-,TRBV6-5,CASSRQGGDYEQYF,TGTGCCAGCAGCCGACAGGGGGGGGACTACGAGCAGTACTTC
-,TRBJ2-7,-,TRBV6-5,CASSPRLRSSYEQYF,TGTGCCAGCAGCCCCCGGCTCAGGAGCTCCTACGAGCAGTACTTC
-,TRBJ2-7,-,TRBV20-1,CSAKGGLEQYF,TGCAGTGCCAAGGGGGGTCTCGAGCAGTACTTC
TRBD1,TRBJ1-4,-,TRBV5-1,CASGTGQGGEKLFF,TGCGCCAGCGGGACGGGACAGGGGGGTGAAAAACTGTTTTTT
-,TRBJ1-4,-,TRBV20-1,CSAPTVEKLFF,TGCAGTGCTCCGACAGTTGAAAAACTGTTTTTT
-,TRBJ2-7,once,TRBV7-9,CASSPDSPMRFEQYF,TGTGCCAGCAGCCCGGACAGCCCGATGAGATTCGAGCAGTACTTC
-,TRBJ1-1,-,TRBV28,CASSFPGLGLNTEAFF,TGTGCCAGCAGTTTCCCCGGTCTGGGGTTGAACACTGAAGCTTTCTTT
-,TRBJ2-5,-,TRBV14,CASSIRLQETQYF,TGTGCCAGCAGTATTCGACTCCAGGAGACCCAGTACTTC
TRBD1,TRBJ2-7,-,TRBV10-1,CASSAGTGGYEQYF,TGCGCCAGCAGTGCAGGGACAGGAGGTTACGAGCAGTACTTC
TRBD1,TRBJ1-1,few,TRBV30,CAWSRGHAFF,TGTGCCTGGAGCAGGGGGCATGCTTTCTTT
-,TRBJ2-3,once,TRBV5-1,CASSLGGIRDTQYF,TGCGCCAGCAGCTTGGGGGGGATTCGGGATACGCAGTATTTT
TRBD2,TRBJ2-1,-,TRBV5-1,CASSLEGSGSHNEQFF,TGCGCCAGCAGCTTGGAAGGGAGCGGGAGCCACAATGAGCAGTTCTTC
-,TRBJ2-7,-,TRBV29-1,CSVEFGGTEQYF,TGCAGCGTTGAATTTGGAGGGACCGAGCAGTACTTC
-,TRBJ2-7,-,TRBV19,CASSIWGYEQYF,TGTGCCAGTAGTATATGGGGATACGAGCAGTACTTC
-,TRBJ2-6,-,TRBV4-1,CASSQVSGANVLTF,TGCGCCAGCAGCCAAGTCTCTGGGGCCAACGTCCTGACTTTC